What follows are 28 T cell receptor beta chains derived from one specimen sequenced in a study of T cell responses to AZD1222 COVID-19 vaccine. TCRdb's table, derived via immunoSEQ multiplex PCR, lists solely in-frame clones and lacks some. The table shows about 59,000 clones, with about 91% occurring only once. The starting material was peripheral blood, obtained 28 days after the second AZD1222 dose. These TCRs come from an adult who received the AZD1222 COVID-19 vaccine.

The V call is TRBV7-8, the J call TRBJ1-2, with D possibly matching TRBD1 (5 bases). Between the trimmed V and J ends, which lost 0 bases and 7 bases, there was a span of 9 bases. CDR1 and CDR2 (germline): SGHVS, FQNEAQ. The CDR3 runs to 13 residues. CDR3 sequence: CASSLAGVGGYTF. The CDR3 DNA reads TGTGCCAGCAGCTTAGCAGGGGTGGGTGGCTACACCTTC. Based on the CDR3 plus reference TRBV7-8 and TRBJ1-2, the full variable domain is GAGVSQSPRYKVAKRGQDVALRCDPISGHVSLFWYQQALGQGPEFLTYFQNEAQLDKSGLPSDRFFAERPEGSVSTLKIQRTQQEDSAVYLCASSLAGVGGYTFGSGTRLTVV.

This clone has a single count. This sequence joins TRBV27 and TRBJ2-5, with TRBD2 as a possible D gene (6 bases). The CDR3 is 12 amino acids. Germline lookup yields CDR1 MNHEY and CDR2 SMNVEV (reference sequence). V was cut by 6 bases and J by 4 bases, with 9 bases left in between. CDR3 nucleotides: TGTGCCAGCAGGGGGGGAGGAGAGACCCAGTACTTC. It translates to CASRGGGETQYF.

The chain uses TRBV4-1 and TRBJ1-2; possible D gene TRBD1, 5 bases. Germline V gives CDR1 MGHRA, CDR2 YSYEKL. The CDR3 sequence is 16 residues long. V lost 1 base and J lost 6, with 18 bases in between. CDR3: CASSQGWGAGGNGYTF. Written as DNA, the CDR3 is TGCGCCAGCAGCCAAGGCTGGGGAGCCGGGGGGAATGGCTACACCTTC.

This sequence joins TRBV27 and TRBJ1-5, with 11 bases fitting TRBD1. Germline CDR1 reads MNHEY; CDR2 reads SMNVEV (reference sequence). This CDR3 comprises 14 residues. The V gene end was trimmed by 6 bases and the J gene end by 6 bases; junction bases not matched to a gene: 4. The CDR3 DNA sequence: TGTGCCAGCAGGGGACAGGGGGTGACTCAGCCCCAGCATTTT. It encodes CASRGQGVTQPQHF.

V gene TRBV6-2 or TRBV6-3 combines with J gene TRBJ2-6; D is ambiguous. The length of the CDR3 is 15 residues. V was pared by 6 bases and J by 1 base, with 10 bases between. The germline V gene encodes CDR1 MNHEY and CDR2 SVGEGT. CDR3 loop: CASSTQGSGANVLTF. The CDR3 nucleotides read TGTGCCAGCAGCACACAAGGATCTGGGGCCAACGTCCTGACTTTC.

This chain links TRBV25-1 with TRBJ2-7; D unresolved. This CDR3 region has 14 residues. Trimming stripped 1 base from V and 1 base from J, with 8 bases between. CDR1 MGHDK and CDR2 SYGVNS come from the germline V gene. DNA for the CDR3: TGTGCCAGCAGTGAATCAGGCAGATCCTACGAGCAGTACTTC. Translation gives CASSESGRSYEQYF.

The chain has TRBV19 and TRBJ2-1; 8 bases are shared with TRBD2. The CDR3 has 17 amino acids. Germline V gene data show CDR1 as LNHDA and CDR2 as SQIVND (reference sequence). Losses at the gene ends were 1 base for V and 4 bases for J; bases not matched to a gene: 9. The CDR3 sequence is CASSIAQIAGSYNEQFF. CDR3 bases: TGTGCCAGTAGTATAGCCCAGATAGCGGGGAGTTACAATGAGCAGTTCTTC.

This sequence joins TRBV6-5 and TRBJ1-6; TRBD1 might be the D (5 bases). The CDR3 is 15 residues long. V was clipped by 5 bases and J by 10 bases, with 18 bases between them. Per germline, CDR1 MNHEY and CDR2 SVGAGI. CDR3: CASSRDGPFPSPLHF. In DNA form, the CDR3 reads TGTGCCAGCAGTAGGGACGGCCCGTTCCCCTCACCCCTCCACTTT.

J is TRBJ1-2 and V is TRBV18, with D possibly TRBD1 on 6 matching bases. Germline CDR1 KGHSH, CDR2 LQKENI. This CDR3 is 15 amino acids long. V gave up 3 bases and J gave up 3 bases, with 14 bases separating them. CDR3 in amino acids: CASSPSRTVDYGYTF. The CDR3 nucleotides are TGTGCCAGCTCACCCTCCAGGACAGTCGACTATGGCTACACCTTC.

The rearrangement joins TRBV4-1 to TRBJ1-6; 9 bases are shared with TRBD1. The CDR3 spans 20 residues. Looked up from germline, CDR1 is MGHRA and CDR2 is YSYEKL. The J segment lost 2 bases and the V segment lost 4 bases, leaving 15 bases of the junction unmatched. The CDR3 coding sequence is TGCGCCAGCAGCCGGGCGGGGACAGGGTTAGGGAAGACCTATAATTCACCCCTCCACTTT. Translating it yields CASSRAGTGLGKTYNSPLHF.

This chain joins TRBV20-1 and TRBJ2-3; no clear D. The CDR3 runs to 12 residues. CDR1 DFQATT and CDR2 SNEGSKA come from the germline V gene (reference sequence). V was shortened by 5 bases and J by 3 bases, with 9 bases between the two germline ends. CDR3: CSARGDTDTQYF. For the CDR3, the DNA is TGCAGTGCTCGTGGAGATACAGATACGCAGTATTTT.

This clone was recorded a few times. The rearrangement joins TRBV27 to TRBJ1-1, with 9 bases aligning to TRBD1. Germline lookup yields CDR1 MNHEY and CDR2 SMNVEV (reference sequence). This CDR3 spans 15 amino acids. J gave up 0 bases and V 8 bases, and 7 bases lay outside the gene matches. This chain's CDR3 is CASWGTGWMNTEAFF. The CDR3 DNA follows: TGTGCCAGCTGGGGGACAGGGTGGATGAACACTGAAGCTTTCTTT.

The V gene is TRBV3-1 (or the pseudogene TRBV3-2), the J gene TRBJ2-2; 12 bases line up with TRBD2. The J segment lost 6 bases and the V segment lost 5 bases, leaving 7 bases of the junction unmatched. The CDR3 is made up of 16 amino acids. Looked up from germline, CDR1 is LGHDT and CDR2 is YNNKEL (reference sequence). CDR3 protein: CASSWTSGKSAGELFF. The CDR3 DNA reads as TGTGCCAGCAGCTGGACTAGCGGGAAGAGTGCCGGGGAGCTGTTTTTT.

CDR3 loop: CASSLLRGTHYEQYF. In DNA, the CDR3 is TGTGCCAGCAGCCTACTTAGGGGGACTCACTACGAGCAGTACTTC. The chain combines TRBV7-3 with TRBJ2-7, with D perhaps given as TRBD1 or TRBD2 (6 bases each). The ends were cut back, 5 bases at V and 3 bases at J, with 17 bases in the middle. The CDR3 has 15 residues. The germline CDR1 and CDR2 sequences are SGHTA and FQGTGA. Full variable domain (outside the CDR3, taken from reference TRBV7-3 and TRBJ2-7): GAGVSQTPSNKVTEKGKYVELRCDPISGHTALYWYRQSLGQGPEFLIYFQGTGAADDSGLPNDRFFAVRPEGSVSTLKIQRTERGDSAVYLCASSLLRGTHYEQYFGPGTRLTVT.

This clone was detected only a few times. The chain uses TRBV30 and TRBJ1-1; no firm D call. CDR3 size: 11 residues. Germline-derived CDR1 and CDR2 are GTSNPN and SVGIG (reference sequence). Trimming removed 1 base at V and 11 bases at J, with 11 bases between. For the CDR3, the DNA is TGTGCCTGGAGTGCGTACGGGGAGGCTTTCTTT. It is translated as CAWSAYGEAFF.

This chain links TRBV9 with TRBJ1-1, with unresolved D. Trimming left V 1 base short and J 4 bases short, with 11 bases between. This CDR3 contains 14 residues. From germline, CDR1 is SGDLS and CDR2 YYNGEE. The CDR3: CASSVPPTGTEAFF. The CDR3 DNA follows: TGTGCCAGCAGCGTACCCCCGACTGGCACTGAAGCTTTCTTT.

This chain joins TRBV5-1 and TRBJ2-2; D gene ambiguous. There are 15 residues in the CDR3. V was pared by 7 bases and J by 2 bases, with 15 bases between. CDR1 SGHRS and CDR2 YFSETQ come from the germline V gene. The CDR3 nucleotides are TGCGCCAGCTCCCCTCCAGACTTTAACACCGGGGAGCTGTTTTTT. This gives the protein CASSPPDFNTGELFF.

The chain combines TRBV5-4 with TRBJ1-1; perhaps TRBD1 as D (5 bases). V lost 1 base and J lost 2, with 12 bases in between. CDR1 is SGHNT and CDR2 is YYREEE in the germline V gene (reference sequence). The length of the CDR3 is 15 residues. CDR3 amino acids: CASSLWGPLNTEAFF. CDR3 DNA sequence: TGTGCCAGCAGCTTGTGGGGCCCACTAAACACTGAAGCTTTCTTT.

The chain combines TRBV5-4 with TRBJ2-7, with D perhaps TRBD1 or TRBD2 (5 bases each). The ends were cut back, 4 bases at V and 4 bases at J, with 21 bases in the middle. This CDR3 region has 16 residues. Germline-derived CDR1 and CDR2 are SGHNT and YYREEE (reference sequence). CDR3 in amino acids: CASSGDQAELPYEQYF. The CDR3 DNA is TGTGCCAGCAGCGGGGACCAGGCTGAATTGCCTTACGAGCAGTACTTC.

This chain links TRBV3-1 (or the pseudogene TRBV3-2) with TRBJ2-7; D ambiguous. There are 13 residues in the CDR3. From germline, CDR1 is LGHDT and CDR2 YNNKEL (reference sequence). Trimming removed 4 bases at V and 0 bases at J, with 7 bases between. The CDR3 sequence: CASSPISSYEQYF. For the CDR3, the DNA is TGTGCCAGCAGCCCTATCAGCTCCTACGAGCAGTACTTC.

This chain connects TRBV5-1 to TRBJ2-1, with 8 bases aligning to TRBD2. Unmatched junction bases numbered 11, after V lost 5 bases and J lost 4 bases. The CDR3 sequence is 16 residues long. CDR1 and CDR2 (germline): SGHRS, YFSETQ. CDR3 bases: TGCGCCAGCAGGGACTCGGGAGGGGGTGCTTACAATGAGCAGTTCTTC. Its protein product is CASRDSGGGAYNEQFF.

The V gene is TRBV19, the J gene TRBJ2-3, with TRBD2 as a possible D gene (5 bases). This CDR3 comprises 14 residues. In germline, CDR1 is LNHDA, CDR2 SQIVND (reference sequence). Between the trimmed V and J ends, which lost 3 bases and 5 bases, there was a span of 12 bases. The CDR3 coding sequence is TGTGCCAGTAGTATTATGCTAGCTGGAGATACGCAGTATTTT. Encoded protein: CASSIMLAGDTQYF.

J is TRBJ1-3 and V is TRBV9, with TRBD1 matching 8 bases. CDR3 length: 16 residues. Germline V gives CDR1 SGDLS, CDR2 YYNGEE. The junction had 4 bases not matched to a gene; V was cut back by 0 bases and J by 2 bases. CDR3 DNA sequence: TGTGCCAGCAGCGTAGGGACAGGGTTTGCTGGAAACACCATATATTTT. This codes for CASSVGTGFAGNTIYF.

The chain uses TRBV2 and TRBJ1-1; no definite D call. Germline values: CDR1 SNHLY, CDR2 FYNNEI. The CDR3 consists of 15 residues. V was clipped by 2 bases and J by 0 bases, with 10 bases between them. CDR3 nucleotides: TGTGCCAGCAGTGAATTGAGTCGGGTGAACACTGAAGCTTTCTTT. Translated, it gives CASSELSRVNTEAFF.

The chain has TRBV7-9 and TRBJ1-3; D is perhaps TRBD1 (5 bases). The CDR3 has 15 amino acids. Trimming pared 5 bases from V and 4 bases from J, leaving 15 bases between. Germline loops: CDR1 SEHNR, CDR2 FQNEAQ (reference sequence). CDR3 sequence reads: CASSPPGIAGNTIYF. The CDR3 coding sequence is TGTGCCAGCAGCCCCCCAGGGATAGCGGGAAACACCATATATTTT.

This chain links TRBV7-6 with TRBJ1-4, with TRBD1 identical over 7 bases. Per germline, CDR1 SGHVS and CDR2 FNYEAQ. The CDR3 has 15 amino acids. The J segment lost 6 bases and the V segment lost 3 bases, leaving 7 bases of the junction unmatched. The CDR3: CASSFGQGGDEKLFF. CDR3 sequence (DNA): TGTGCCAGCAGCTTTGGGCAGGGGGGGGATGAAAAACTGTTTTTT.

The J gene is TRBJ2-7, the V gene TRBV9; 7 bases match TRBD1. This CDR3 has 15 amino acids. The J segment lost 2 bases and the V segment lost 0 bases, leaving 5 bases of the junction unmatched. Germline assignment: CDR1 SGDLS and CDR2 YYNGEE. The CDR3: CASSVEQGFTYEQYF. Written as DNA, the CDR3 is TGTGCCAGCAGCGTAGAACAGGGGTTCACCTACGAGCAGTACTTC.

V gene TRBV2 combines with J gene TRBJ2-1, with TRBD2 matching 10 bases. The CDR3 length is 15 residues. V trimming: 6 bases; J trimming: 5 bases; junction bases outside the gene matches: 7. Germline assignment: CDR1 SNHLY and CDR2 FYNNEI. The CDR3 DNA sequence: TGTGCCAGCAGCCCCGGGACTAGCGCCAACAATGAGCAGTTCTTC. Translation: CASSPGTSANNEQFF.